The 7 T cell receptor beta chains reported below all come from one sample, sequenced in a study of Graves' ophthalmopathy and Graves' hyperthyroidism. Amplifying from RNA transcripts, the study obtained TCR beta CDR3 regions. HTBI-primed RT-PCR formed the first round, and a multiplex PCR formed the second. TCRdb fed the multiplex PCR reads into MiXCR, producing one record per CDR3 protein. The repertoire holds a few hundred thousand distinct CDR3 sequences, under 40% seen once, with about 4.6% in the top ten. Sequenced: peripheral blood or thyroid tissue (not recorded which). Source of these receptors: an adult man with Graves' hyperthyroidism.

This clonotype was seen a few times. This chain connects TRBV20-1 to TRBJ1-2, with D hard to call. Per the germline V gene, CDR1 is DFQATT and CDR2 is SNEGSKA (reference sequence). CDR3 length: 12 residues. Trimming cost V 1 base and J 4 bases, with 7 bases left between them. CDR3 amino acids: CSARGMSYGYTF. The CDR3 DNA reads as TGCAGTGCTAGAGGCATGTCCTATGGCTACACCTTC.

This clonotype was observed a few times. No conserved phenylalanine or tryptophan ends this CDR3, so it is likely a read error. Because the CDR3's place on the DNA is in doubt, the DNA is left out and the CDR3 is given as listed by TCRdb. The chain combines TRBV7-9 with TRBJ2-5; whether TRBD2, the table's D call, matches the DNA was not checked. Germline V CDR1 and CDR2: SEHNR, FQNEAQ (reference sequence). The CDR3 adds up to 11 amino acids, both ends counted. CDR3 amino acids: CASSSTSGGVL.

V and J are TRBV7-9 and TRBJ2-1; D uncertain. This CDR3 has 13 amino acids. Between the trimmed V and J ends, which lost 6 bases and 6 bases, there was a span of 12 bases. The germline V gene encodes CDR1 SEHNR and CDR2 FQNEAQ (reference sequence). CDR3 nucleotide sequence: TGTGCCAGCAGTGATGGGATTAGCAATGAGCAGTTCTTC. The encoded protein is CASSDGISNEQFF.

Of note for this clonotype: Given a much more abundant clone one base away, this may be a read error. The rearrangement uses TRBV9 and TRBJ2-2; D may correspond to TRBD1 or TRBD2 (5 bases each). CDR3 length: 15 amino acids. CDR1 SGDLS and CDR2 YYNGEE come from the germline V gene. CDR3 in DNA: TGTGCCAGCAGTTTAGGGGCTCCGGGCACCGGGGAGCTGCTTTTT. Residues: CASSLGAPGTGELLF.

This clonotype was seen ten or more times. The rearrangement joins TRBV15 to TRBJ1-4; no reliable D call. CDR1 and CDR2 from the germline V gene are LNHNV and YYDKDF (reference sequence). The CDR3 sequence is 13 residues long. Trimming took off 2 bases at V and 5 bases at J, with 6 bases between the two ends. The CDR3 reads CATSRNGNEKLFF. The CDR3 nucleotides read TGTGCCACCAGCAGAAACGGCAATGAAAAACTGTTTTTT.

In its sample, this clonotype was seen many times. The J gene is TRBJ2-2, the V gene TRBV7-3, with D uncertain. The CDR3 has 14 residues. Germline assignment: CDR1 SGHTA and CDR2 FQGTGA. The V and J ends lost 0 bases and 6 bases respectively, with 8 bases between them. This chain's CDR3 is CASSLTSHAGELFF. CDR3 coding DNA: TGTGCCAGCAGCTTAACTTCTCACGCCGGGGAGCTGTTTTTT.

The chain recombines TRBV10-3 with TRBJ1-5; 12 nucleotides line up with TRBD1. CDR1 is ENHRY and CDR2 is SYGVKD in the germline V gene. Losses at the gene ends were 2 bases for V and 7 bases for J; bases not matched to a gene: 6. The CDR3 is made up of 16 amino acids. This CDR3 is CAISEMGQGANQPQHF. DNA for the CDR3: TGTGCCATCAGTGAGATGGGACAGGGGGCGAACCAGCCCCAGCATTTT.